Each of the 12 T cell receptor beta chains below was sequenced from the same sample in a study of T cell responses to AZD1222 COVID-19 vaccine. Data came from immunoSEQ multiplex PCR; TCRdb stores just in-frame clones and leaves some out. This table has some 150,000 clones, roughly 80% appearing once. Sample: peripheral blood, taken on day 0 of MenACWY control vaccination. The receptors were sampled from an adult in good health.

The chain is built from TRBV19 and TRBJ2-2; weak D call: TRBD2 (6 bases). The CDR3 sequence is 14 residues long. Trimming pared 3 bases from V and 13 bases from J, leaving 18 bases between. CDR1 LNHDA and CDR2 SQIVND come from the germline V gene (reference sequence). CDR3 sequence reads: CASSIPGTRWGLFF. DNA for the CDR3: TGTGCCAGTAGTATCCCCGGGACTCGCTGGGGGCTGTTTTTT.

This chain connects TRBV5-1 to TRBJ1-5; 7 bases are a match to TRBD1. There are 15 residues in the CDR3. Looked up from germline, CDR1 is SGHRS and CDR2 is YFSETQ. V lost 0 bases to trimming and J lost 4 bases; unmatched junction nucleotides: 4. The CDR3, as DNA: TGCGCCAGCAGCTTGGTGTCAGGGGGGAATCAGCCCCAGCATTTT. Translating it yields CASSLVSGGNQPQHF.

The V call is TRBV28, the J call TRBJ1-5; no clear D gene. Germline-derived CDR1 and CDR2 are MDHEN and SYDVKM. V lost 3 bases and J 5 bases, leaving 2 bases between the germline ends. The CDR3 is 11 amino acids. The CDR3 protein is CASSLHQPQHF. CDR3 in DNA: TGTGCCAGCAGTTTGCATCAGCCCCAGCATTTT.

The J gene is TRBJ1-4, the V gene TRBV9; 7 nucleotides align to TRBD1. After removal of 0 bases from V and 8 bases from J, the junction contained 7 bases not matched to a gene. Germline V lookup: CDR1 SGDLS, CDR2 YYNGEE. The CDR3 extends over 15 amino acids. The CDR3, as DNA: TGTGCCAGCAGCGTAGGCACCAGGGGGGACGAAAAACTGTTTTTT. Translating it yields CASSVGTRGDEKLFF.

This chain connects TRBV6-5 to TRBJ1-3; no firm D call. This CDR3 region has 14 residues. CDR1 is MNHEY and CDR2 is SVGAGI in the germline V gene. Trimming took off 2 bases at V and 1 base at J, with 6 bases between the two ends. CDR3 coding DNA: TGTGCCAGCAGTTACGGGATATCTGGAAACACCATATATTTT. Encoded protein: CASSYGISGNTIYF.

The gene calls are TRBV19 and TRBJ1-5; 7 bases agree with TRBD1. In germline, CDR1 is LNHDA, CDR2 SQIVND (reference sequence). V lost 1 base and J lost 5; bases outside the gene matches: 5. This CDR3 spans 15 amino acids. CDR3 sequence reads: CASSIGQGGYQPQHF. In DNA form, the CDR3 reads TGTGCCAGTAGTATAGGACAGGGCGGTTATCAGCCCCAGCATTTT. Full variable domain (missing parts from reference TRBV19 and TRBJ1-5): DGGITQSPKYLFRKEGQNVTLSCEQNLNHDAMYWYRQDPGQGLRLIYYSQIVNDFQKGDIAEGYSVSREKKESFPLTVTSAQKNPTAFYLCASSIGQGGYQPQHFGDGTRLSIL.

J is TRBJ1-2 and V is TRBV29-1; D ambiguous. Germline V gives CDR1 SQVTM, CDR2 ANQGSEA. V was cut by 4 bases and J by 1 base, with 7 bases left in between. The CDR3 has 12 residues. This chain's CDR3 is CSVANSNYGYTF. CDR3 coding DNA: TGCAGCGTTGCGAACAGTAACTATGGCTACACCTTC.

The chain uses TRBV10-3 and TRBJ2-1; 11 bases match TRBD2. The V gene end was trimmed by 2 bases and the J gene end by 4 bases; junction bases not matched to a gene: 7. CDR1 ENHRY and CDR2 SYGVKD come from the germline V gene. The CDR3 consists of 17 residues. CDR3 sequence (DNA): TGTGCCATCAGTGAGACCCTTCTAGCGGGGGGATACAATGAGCAGTTCTTC. Its translation: CAISETLLAGGYNEQFF.

This rearrangement joins TRBV3-1 (or the pseudogene TRBV3-2) to TRBJ1-5, with TRBD1 as a possible D gene (6 bases). V lost 6 bases and J lost 3, with 12 bases in between. The CDR3 extends over 14 amino acids. Germline lookup yields CDR1 LGHDT and CDR2 YNNKEL (reference sequence). The CDR3 DNA is TGTGCCAGCAGGACCTTGGGGGCCAATCAGCCCCAGCATTTT. As protein: CASRTLGANQPQHF.

Remarks on this clone: The identical CDR3 is also encoded by other nucleotide sequences in the sample. V and J are TRBV7-9 and TRBJ2-1, with 7 bases matching TRBD1. The length of the CDR3 is 16 residues. Germline-derived CDR1 and CDR2 are SEHNR and FQNEAQ (reference sequence). The junction had 10 bases not matched to a gene; V was cut back by 5 bases and J by 3 bases. This CDR3 is CASSPGKGGGYNEQFF. Written as DNA, the CDR3 is TGTGCCAGCAGCCCAGGGAAAGGGGGCGGCTACAATGAGCAGTTCTTC.

This chain links TRBV27 with TRBJ2-5; a possible D gene is TRBD2 (6 bases). CDR1 MNHEY and CDR2 SMNVEV come from the germline V gene (reference sequence). Trimming stripped 0 bases from V and 6 bases from J, with 11 bases between. The CDR3 length is 14 residues. Written as DNA, the CDR3 is TGTGCCAGCAGTTTATCGGTAGCGGTAAAGACCCAGTACTTC. Translation gives CASSLSVAVKTQYF.

This clone was detected a few times. V gene TRBV10-2 combines with J gene TRBJ1-1; D gene uncertain. V was clipped by 0 bases and J by 0 bases, with 8 bases between them. Germline values: CDR1 WSHSY, CDR2 SAAADI. CDR3 length equals 15 residues. DNA for the CDR3: TGCGCCAGCAGTGAGTCAAGTGGGATGAACACTGAAGCTTTCTTT. Its translation is CASSESSGMNTEAFF.